The rows below give T cell receptor beta chains drawn from one sample of a study of cytomegalovirus exposure and HLA in healthy donors. The repertoire was sequenced with immunoSEQ multiplex PCR; TCRdb's copy has only in-frame clones and lacks some. The sample has about 230,000 clones; approximately 84% are singletons. Sample: PBMCs. These receptors came from a woman in her 40s in good health and CMV-seronegative. Each CDR3 is given with its conserved first and last residue. Each record gives: clone size, D gene, J gene, V gene, CDR3 DNA, CDR3 protein. The D gene is left open where the match is weak. Rows may omit the clone size; those that give it use once, few, many or a size class.

clone_size: .; d_call: .; j_call: TRBJ1-2; v_call: TRBV29-1; cdr3_nt: TGCAGCGTTGAAGACTCACAGCAGGGCTATGGCTACACCTTC; cdr3_aa: CSVEDSQQGYGYTF
clone_size: .; d_call: .; j_call: TRBJ1-1; v_call: TRBV4-3; cdr3_nt: TGCGCCAGCAGCCTATTGGGGGGCACTGAAGCTTTCTTT; cdr3_aa: CASSLLGGTEAFF
clone_size: .; d_call: .; j_call: TRBJ1-1; v_call: TRBV28; cdr3_nt: TGTGCCAGCAGTATACAGGTCGAGAACACTGAAGCTTTCTTT; cdr3_aa: CASSIQVENTEAFF
clone_size: .; d_call: .; j_call: TRBJ2-7; v_call: TRBV14; cdr3_nt: TGTGCCAGCAGTCGGGACACTTACGAGCAGTACTTC; cdr3_aa: CASSRDTYEQYF
clone_size: .; d_call: TRBD1; j_call: TRBJ2-2; v_call: TRBV7-9; cdr3_nt: TGTGCCAGCACACGGCCGGGACAGGGGGCGACCGGGGAGCTGTTTTTT; cdr3_aa: CASTRPGQGATGELFF
clone_size: .; d_call: .; j_call: TRBJ1-2; v_call: TRBV5-4; cdr3_nt: TGTGCCAGCAGCCCTGACAGTAACTATGGCTACACCTTC; cdr3_aa: CASSPDSNYGYTF
clone_size: .; d_call: TRBD1; j_call: TRBJ2-1; v_call: TRBV11-2; cdr3_nt: TGTGCCAGCACACATGACAGGGGGAAGTACAATGAGCAGTTCTTC; cdr3_aa: CASTHDRGKYNEQFF
clone_size: .; d_call: .; j_call: TRBJ2-2; v_call: TRBV5-4; cdr3_nt: TGTGCCAGCAGCTTGAGGAGGACCGGGGAGCTGTTTTTT; cdr3_aa: CASSLRRTGELFF
clone_size: once; d_call: TRBD1; j_call: TRBJ1-6; v_call: TRBV25-1; cdr3_nt: TGTGCCAGCAGCTCTTGGGACAGGGAGTCACCCCTCCACTTT; cdr3_aa: CASSSWDRESPLHF
clone_size: .; d_call: .; j_call: TRBJ1-2; v_call: TRBV5-1; cdr3_nt: TGCGCCAGCAGCTTGGCGGGTGTAGGTAACTATGGCTACACCTTC; cdr3_aa: CASSLAGVGNYGYTF
clone_size: few; d_call: .; j_call: TRBJ2-7; v_call: TRBV7-9; cdr3_nt: TGTGCCAGCAGCCAAGAAGGGGGAGGGGCCCCCTACGAGCAGTACTTC; cdr3_aa: CASSQEGGGAPYEQYF